The 22 T cell receptor beta chains below come from one sample, sequenced in a study of human T cells and chemical hapten exposure. As for time point: patch test 1, 2 weeks after DPC sensitization. The treatment was: therapeutic diphenylcyclopropenone sensitization with weekly scalp DPC. TCRdb re-called the RACE reads with MiXCR, one entry per CDR3 protein. Counted here are around 340,000 distinct CDR3 sequences, around 6.9% occurring once; the ten biggest clones make up 8.4%. Specimen: whole blood, collected in connection with sensitization to the hapten diphenylcyclopropenone (DPC). The receptors shown here come from a young woman with alopecia areata. Some clones in this sample may be carry-over from other donors' samples.

This clonotype was seen ten or more times. The chain uses TRBV6-5 and TRBJ2-7; 8 bases map to TRBD1. The CDR3 is 13 amino acids. Per the germline V gene, CDR1 is MNHEY and CDR2 is SVGAGI. V trimming: 6 bases; J trimming: 4 bases; junction bases outside the gene matches: 5. CDR3 nucleotide sequence: TGTGCCAGCAGCTCGGACAGGGCGTACGAGCAGTACTTC. This gives the protein CASSSDRAYEQYF.

In its sample, this clonotype was seen many times. The chain joins TRBV6-2 or TRBV6-3 to TRBJ1-5; D remains ambiguous. Germline V gene sequence: CDR1 MNHEY, CDR2 SVGEGT. There are 13 residues in the CDR3. Trimming removed 6 bases at V and 1 base at J, with 7 bases between. Here the CDR3 DNA reads TGTGCCAGCAGGAGAGGGAGCAATCAGCCCCAGCATTTT. It translates to CASRRGSNQPQHF.

This chain links TRBV6-2 or TRBV6-3 with TRBJ1-1; unclear D gene. Trimming cost V 0 bases and J 1 base, with 12 bases left between them. Germline V gives CDR1 MNHEY, CDR2 SVGEGT. The CDR3 length is 16 residues. CDR3 sequence: CASSYSLRERNTEAFF. DNA of the CDR3: TGTGCCAGCAGTTACTCTTTAAGGGAGAGGAACACTGAAGCTTTCTTT.

This clonotype was picked up many times. V and J are TRBV29-1 and TRBJ2-2; D unclear. Germline CDR1 reads SQVTM; CDR2 reads ANQGSEA. The CDR3 spans 13 residues. V lost 4 bases, J lost 4 bases, and 10 bases lay in between. The CDR3 loop reads CSVAGFGTGELFF. CDR3 coding DNA: TGCAGCGTTGCGGGTTTCGGCACCGGGGAGCTGTTTTTT.

This clonotype was seen more than once but under ten times. This chain links TRBV4-1 with TRBJ1-1; D is ambiguous. V was trimmed by 0 bases and J by 5 bases, leaving 7 bases between them. The CDR3 is 13 amino acids. Germline V gives CDR1 MGHRA, CDR2 YSYEKL. CDR3 bases: TGCGCCAGCAGCCAAGATGTCTCAACTGAAGCTTTCTTT. Its translation: CASSQDVSTEAFF.

The V and J genes are TRBV29-1 and TRBJ2-2; D uncertain. Trimming took off 7 bases at V and 1 base at J, with 13 bases between the two ends. The CDR3 sequence is 14 residues long. Germline loops: CDR1 SQVTM, CDR2 ANQGSEA. This CDR3 reads CSAETLLNTGELFF. CDR3 in DNA: TGCAGCGCCGAAACCTTACTGAACACCGGGGAGCTGTTTTTT.

The chain couples TRBV6-6 to TRBJ1-6; tentatively, D is TRBD1 (5 bases). There are 14 residues in the CDR3. V was trimmed by 6 bases and J by 5 bases, leaving 11 bases between them. Germline CDR1 reads MNHNY; CDR2 reads SVGAGI (reference sequence). The CDR3 sequence is CASRYQGNNSPLHF. CDR3 nucleotide sequence: TGTGCCAGCAGATACCAGGGAAATAATTCACCCCTCCACTTT.

In its sample, this clonotype was seen many times. This chain uses TRBV4-3 with TRBJ2-1, with 8 bases matching TRBD1. Germline lookup yields CDR1 LGHNA and CDR2 YSLEER. CDR3 size: 16 residues. J was trimmed by 0 bases and V by 0 bases; bases with no gene match: 1. CDR3 sequence reads: CASSQDGQGSYNEQFF. Written as DNA, the CDR3 is TGCGCCAGCAGCCAAGACGGACAGGGCTCCTACAATGAGCAGTTCTTC.

V usage is TRBV6-5 and J usage is TRBJ1-3, with D possibly TRBD1 on 5 matching bases. Germline lookup yields CDR1 MNHEY and CDR2 SVGAGI. This CDR3 contains 17 residues. The V and J ends lost 2 bases and 2 bases respectively, with 16 bases between them. CDR3 protein: CASSYAKSGPAGNTIYF. In nucleotides, the CDR3 is TGTGCCAGCAGTTACGCGAAATCGGGACCTGCTGGAAACACCATATATTTT.

This clonotype turned up a few times. This sequence joins TRBV12-5 and TRBJ1-5; D gene unclear. This CDR3 region has 13 residues. V was pared by 3 bases and J by 0 bases, with 3 bases between. CDR1 is LGHNT and CDR2 is FRNRAP in the germline V gene. The CDR3 reads CASGLYSNQPQHF. The CDR3 DNA reads TGTGCTAGTGGTTTATATAGCAATCAGCCCCAGCATTTT. Variable domain in full (rest from reference TRBV12-5 and TRBJ1-5): DARVTQTPRHKVTEMGQEVTMRCQPILGHNTVFWYRQTMMQGLELLAYFRNRAPLDDSGMPKDRFSAEMPDATLATLKIQPSEPRDSAVYFCASGLYSNQPQHFGDGTRLSIL.

There are a few counts of this clonotype. The CDR3 DNA follows: TGCAGTGCTAGGCAGATTGGAAACACCATATATTTT. Protein product: CSARQIGNTIYF. The chain couples TRBV20-1 to TRBJ1-3, with no clear D. Germline CDR1 is DFQATT and CDR2 is SNEGSKA (reference sequence). V was clipped by 3 bases and J by 3 bases, with 6 bases between them. The CDR3 runs 12 residues.

This clonotype was seen a few times. The chain is built from TRBV28 and TRBJ2-2; tentatively, D is TRBD2 (7 bases). Trimming removed 3 bases from V and 0 bases from J, with 14 bases in between. CDR1 is MDHEN, CDR2 SYDVKM, per germline. This CDR3 comprises 17 residues. The CDR3 region has the DNA TGTGCCAGCAGTTTTCCGGGGGGCCCAACGAACACCGGGGAGCTGTTTTTT. Its translation: CASSFPGGPTNTGELFF.

This clonotype came up many times. The chain recombines TRBV5-1 with TRBJ2-7, with 7 bases matching TRBD1. Germline CDR1 reads SGHRS; CDR2 reads YFSETQ. This CDR3 has 17 amino acids. The chain's CDR3 is CASGDFFGRDRLYEQYF. Written as DNA, the CDR3 is TGCGCTAGTGGTGATTTTTTCGGCCGGGACAGACTATACGAGCAGTACTTC.

J is TRBJ1-6 and V is TRBV3-1, with 7 bases that match TRBD1. V was clipped by 5 bases and J by 2 bases; unmatched bases: 3. The CDR3 runs to 15 residues. CDR1 and CDR2 (germline): LGHDT, YNNKEL (reference sequence). The CDR3 sequence: CASSNGQAYNSPLHF. Here the CDR3 DNA reads TGTGCCAGCAGCAATGGACAGGCCTATAATTCACCCCTCCACTTT.

This clonotype came up a few times. The chain carries TRBV5-4 and TRBJ1-4, with 9 positions matching TRBD1. The CDR3 spans 14 residues. The V gene's germline CDR1 is SGHNT and CDR2 YYREEE (reference sequence). Germline trimming cut 4 bases from V and 8 bases from J; bases unmatched to any gene: 6. The CDR3 nucleotides are TGTGCCAGCAGCCCACAGGGGGCCGGGGAAAAACTGTTTTTT. Translated, it gives CASSPQGAGEKLFF.

This clonotype showed up just a few times. J is TRBJ1-3 and V is TRBV4-3; unclear D gene. V was clipped by 3 bases and J by 3 bases, with 15 bases between them. The CDR3 is 16 residues long. Germline V gene lookup returns CDR1 LGHNA and CDR2 YSLEER. The CDR3 DNA is TGCGCCAGCAGCCACTTCGGAAGGAAGGGTGGAAACACCATATATTTT. It codes for CASSHFGRKGGNTIYF.

In this sample, this clonotype turned up a few times. The J gene is TRBJ2-1, the V gene TRBV27; possibly TRBD1 for D (6 bases). The V and J ends lost 5 bases and 3 bases respectively, with 14 bases between them. The germline CDR1 and CDR2 sequences are MNHEY and SMNVEV (reference sequence). The CDR3 has 15 amino acids. CDR3 residues: CASSPDLGGYNEQFF. The CDR3 DNA follows: TGTGCCAGCAGTCCAGACCTAGGGGGCTACAATGAGCAGTTCTTC.

The sample holds many counts of this clonotype. This chain uses TRBV20-1 with TRBJ2-3; D gene unclear. The ends were cut back, 7 bases at V and 1 base at J, with 12 bases in the middle. Germline lookup yields CDR1 DFQATT and CDR2 SNEGSKA (reference sequence). The CDR3 contains 13 residues. The DNA of the CDR3 is TGCAGTGTTGCCGGGCCCCGCACAGATACGCAGTATTTT. Translated: CSVAGPRTDTQYF.

The V and J genes are TRBV13 and TRBJ2-3, with 15 nucleotides matching TRBD2. Germline V gives CDR1 PRHDT, CDR2 FYEKMQ (reference sequence). The CDR3 runs to 21 residues. J gave up 0 bases and V 1 base, and 11 bases lay outside the gene matches. The DNA for the CDR3 is TGTGCCAGCAGCTTAGCCCGAGGGACTAGCGGGGGGCCTCAAAGCACAGATACGCAGTATTTT. Translating gives CASSLARGTSGGPQSTDTQYF.

This clonotype has at least ten counts. The rearrangement uses TRBV4-3 and TRBJ2-3, with D possibly being TRBD1 (5 bases). This CDR3 spans 13 amino acids. V gave up 2 bases and J gave up 6 bases, with 9 bases separating them. From germline, CDR1 is LGHNA and CDR2 YSLEER. The CDR3 region has the DNA TGCGCCAGCAGCCAAACCCCAGGGGATACGCAGTATTTT. This gives the protein CASSQTPGDTQYF.

This clonotype came up a few times. The gene calls are TRBV14 and TRBJ2-6; D might be TRBD1 (5 bases). CDR1 SGHDN and CDR2 FVKESK come from the germline V gene. The CDR3 sequence is 14 residues long. V dropped 6 bases and J dropped 2 bases, with 8 bases sitting between them. CDR3 in amino acids: CASSLTAGANVLTF. CDR3 DNA: TGTGCCAGCAGTCTGACAGCTGGGGCCAACGTCCTGACTTTC.

Only a few counts were recorded for this clonotype. The chain couples TRBV10-3 to TRBJ2-3; D is perhaps TRBD1 (6 bases). In germline, CDR1 is ENHRY, CDR2 SYGVKD. This CDR3 region has 13 residues. V was trimmed by 2 bases and J by 4 bases, leaving 7 bases between them. The CDR3 is CAISEAGADTQYF. The CDR3 DNA reads as TGTGCCATCAGTGAGGCAGGGGCAGATACGCAGTATTTT.